A single sample is the source of the 23 T cell receptor beta chains below, sequenced in a study of identifying expanded T cells in peripheral blood (dated by TCRdb to between 2018 and 2021). Library generation was performed with the immunoSEQ multiplex PCR assay. What TCRdb holds here is the immuneACCESS table cut down to in-frame rearrangements. Part of the clones is not present; checked against another copy, under half of the missing clones reflect an unresolved V gene, and the others are unexplained. The sample data list 60,000 to 65,000 clones, and around 83% of these were observed just once. About 18% of the sample comes from the top ten. Sequenced material: blood. The origin of the receptors is a person between 18 and 70 years old in good health.

This clone was counted once. This chain uses TRBV18 with TRBJ2-1, with D unclear. From germline, CDR1 is KGHSH and CDR2 LQKENI. V dropped 2 bases and J dropped 8 bases, with 16 bases sitting between them. The CDR3 runs 15 residues. The DNA of the CDR3 is TGTGCCAGCTCACCAATACATGAGTTGGACCATGAGCAGTTCTTC. This codes for CASSPIHELDHEQFF.

The V call is TRBV4-3, the J call TRBJ2-1; TRBD1 matches at 12 bases. CDR1 is LGHNA and CDR2 is YSLEER in the germline V gene. The ends lost 3 bases at V and 8 bases at J; junction bases unmatched: 5. The CDR3 has 15 residues. CDR3 sequence (DNA): TGCGCCAGCAGCCAGATGGGGACAGGGGGCTATGAGCAGTTCTTC. This gives the protein CASSQMGTGGYEQFF.

The chain links TRBV7-2 to TRBJ2-3; D unclear. There are 11 residues in the CDR3. V was trimmed by 3 bases and J by 5 bases, leaving 3 bases between them. Germline CDR1 and CDR2: SGHTA and FQGNSA. The DNA of the CDR3 is TGTGCCAGCAGCTTTGGAGATACGCAGTATTTT. Translation: CASSFGDTQYF.

This CDR3 is CASSGQGWGQPQHF. As DNA, the CDR3 is TGTGCCAGCAGCGGACAGGGCTGGGGTCAGCCCCAGCATTTT. V is TRBV28 and J is TRBJ1-5; 8 bases match TRBD1. The V gene end was trimmed by 6 bases and the J gene end by 6 bases; junction bases not matched to a gene: 7. There are 14 residues in the CDR3. Germline CDR1 MDHEN, CDR2 SYDVKM.

This clone was detected once. The chain uses TRBV5-1 and TRBJ2-3, with 8 bases fitting TRBD2. The V segment lost 2 bases and the J segment 3 bases; nucleotides outside the gene matches: 5. CDR3 length: 15 residues. Germline CDR1 is SGHRS and CDR2 is YFSETQ. The CDR3, as DNA: TGCGCCAGCAGCTTAACGGGGGGGAAAACAGATACGCAGTATTTT. Protein sequence: CASSLTGGKTDTQYF.

The rearrangement uses TRBV7-6 and TRBJ2-1; the D gene is possibly TRBD2 (5 bases). The CDR3 is 16 amino acids. Trimming stripped 0 bases from V and 5 bases from J, with 14 bases between. CDR1 is SGHVS and CDR2 is FNYEAQ in the germline V gene. CDR3: CASSLAGSVPNNEQFF. The CDR3 nucleotides are TGTGCCAGCAGCTTAGCAGGTAGCGTTCCTAACAATGAGCAGTTCTTC.

The V and J genes are TRBV9 and TRBJ1-3; D is undetermined. CDR3 size: 15 residues. Trimming removed 4 bases at V and 2 bases at J, with 13 bases between. The germline gives CDR1 SGDLS, CDR2 YYNGEE. CDR3 bases: TGTGCCAGCAGCCCAATGGGGTTAGCTGGAAACACCATATATTTT. This encodes CASSPMGLAGNTIYF.

This clone was counted a few times. The chain is built from TRBV19 and TRBJ2-1; the D gene is possibly TRBD1 (5 bases). The V gene's germline CDR1 is LNHDA and CDR2 SQIVND (reference sequence). The germline V and J ends were trimmed by 3 bases and 2 bases, with 8 bases remaining between them. CDR3 length: 14 amino acids. CDR3 DNA: TGTGCCAGTAGTATCAGCAGGGCCTACAATGAGCAGTTCTTC. Amino acid sequence: CASSISRAYNEQFF. Supplemented by reference TRBV19 and TRBJ2-1, the full variable domain reads DGGITQSPKYLFRKEGQNVTLSCEQNLNHDAMYWYRQDPGQGLRLIYYSQIVNDFQKGDIAEGYSVSREKKESFPLTVTSAQKNPTAFYLCASSISRAYNEQFFGPGTRLTVL.

This clone has a handful of counts. This chain joins TRBV6-6 and TRBJ1-3; TRBD1 is a possible D gene (6 bases). Germline V gives CDR1 MNHNY, CDR2 SVGAGI (reference sequence). The CDR3 is 13 residues long. Trimming took 7 bases from V and 2 from J, leaving 9 bases between them. The CDR3 bases are TGTGCCAGCAACAGGGCGACTGGAAACACCATATATTTT. It translates to CASNRATGNTIYF.

The genes are TRBV5-4 and TRBJ1-2, with 9 bases fitting TRBD1. Germline assignment: CDR1 SGHNT and CDR2 YYREEE (reference sequence). The CDR3 runs to 12 residues. The V and J ends lost 3 bases and 8 bases, in that order; junction bases with no gene match: 2. In nucleotides, the CDR3 is TGTGCCAGCAGCTGGGACAGGGACGGCTACACCTTC. Its protein is CASSWDRDGYTF.

This chain connects TRBV9 to TRBJ2-2; TRBD2 matches at 8 bases. The CDR3 is made up of 14 amino acids. Germline CDR1 reads SGDLS; CDR2 reads YYNGEE. V shed 3 bases, J shed 5 bases, and the junction held 3 bases outside the gene matches. The DNA of the CDR3 is TGTGCCAGCAGCGAGTCTAGCGGGACCGGGGAGCTGTTTTTT. It encodes CASSESSGTGELFF.

The chain joins TRBV7-3 to TRBJ2-3; D is unresolved. The CDR3 consists of 14 residues. Per the germline V gene, CDR1 is SGHTA and CDR2 is FQGTGA. Trimming took 0 bases from V and 0 from J, leaving 4 bases between them. This CDR3 reads CASSLTFSTDTQYF. CDR3 DNA: TGTGCCAGCAGCTTAACTTTTAGCACAGATACGCAGTATTTT.

The chain joins TRBV25-1 to TRBJ1-1; maybe TRBD1 (5 bases). The CDR3 runs 14 residues. The germline gives CDR1 MGHDK, CDR2 SYGVNS. V shed 2 bases and J shed 3 bases, with 10 bases lying between them. CDR3 bases: TGTGCCAGCAGTGAAGTCGGGGCGGACACTGAAGCTTTCTTT. Translated, it gives CASSEVGADTEAFF.

The rearrangement joins TRBV12-5 to TRBJ1-2, with TRBD1 matching over 7 bases. There are 13 residues in the CDR3. V was clipped by 0 bases and J by 11 bases; unmatched bases: 6. Germline V lookup: CDR1 LGHNT, CDR2 FRNRAP. The CDR3 DNA reads TGTGCTAGTGGTTTGGTACAACAGGGGAGGTACACCTTC. It encodes CASGLVQQGRYTF.

This sequence joins TRBV6-1 and TRBJ2-1; D possibly corresponds to TRBD2 (6 bases). The CDR3 is 15 amino acids. The V end was cut by 7 bases, the J end by 1 base, with 14 bases between. Germline V gene data show CDR1 as MNHNS and CDR2 as SASEGT. In DNA form, the CDR3 reads TGTGCCAGCACCCCTGGAGGGCCGTCCTACAATGAGCAGTTCTTC. This translates into CASTPGGPSYNEQFF.

CDR3 in DNA: TGTGCCAGCAGCCCCCGACACCTGCAAGAGACCCAGTACTTC. Its translation is CASSPRHLQETQYF. This sequence joins TRBV9 and TRBJ2-5; D not certain. CDR1 and CDR2 from the germline V gene are SGDLS and YYNGEE. This CDR3 comprises 14 residues. Trimming cost V 4 bases and J 2 bases, with 12 bases left between them.

The J gene is TRBJ2-3, the V gene TRBV7-2; the D gene is possibly TRBD2 (5 bases). Germline values: CDR1 SGHTA, CDR2 FQGNSA. The germline V and J ends were trimmed by 4 bases and 3 bases, with 14 bases remaining between them. The CDR3 contains 15 residues. The CDR3 sequence is CASSSSGLGTDTQYF. In nucleotides, the CDR3 is TGTGCCAGCAGCTCGAGCGGCCTCGGGACAGATACGCAGTATTTT.

The chain combines TRBV10-1 with TRBJ1-6; D ambiguous. V lost 3 bases to trimming and J lost 5 bases, with 2 bases between them. This CDR3 is 12 amino acids long. In germline, CDR1 is WNHNN, CDR2 SYGVQD (reference sequence). The CDR3 bases are TGCGCCAGCAGTGACAATAATTCACCCCTCCACTTT. Residues: CASSDNNSPLHF.

The rearrangement uses TRBV27 and TRBJ1-1; the D is unclear. V lost 0 bases to trimming and J lost 1 base, with 6 bases between them. The CDR3 sequence is 14 residues long. Germline V lookup: CDR1 MNHEY, CDR2 SMNVEV (reference sequence). This chain's CDR3 is CASSLSGGNTEAFF. CDR3 sequence (DNA): TGTGCCAGCAGTTTATCGGGAGGGAACACTGAAGCTTTCTTT.

The chain joins TRBV4-1 to TRBJ1-5, with D unclear. This CDR3 contains 16 residues. Deletions cut 2 bases from V and 7 bases from J, with 18 bases between. Germline CDR1 and CDR2: MGHRA and YSYEKL. CDR3 loop: CASSQIPPPGNQPQHF. The CDR3 bases are TGCGCCAGCAGCCAAATACCTCCACCGGGGAACCAGCCCCAGCATTTT.

The chain is built from TRBV6-6 and TRBJ1-2, with TRBD1 as a possible D gene (5 bases). Trimming shortened V by 4 bases and J by 2 bases, and 14 bases separated the two germline ends. Germline V lookup: CDR1 MNHNY, CDR2 SVGAGI (reference sequence). This CDR3 spans 15 amino acids. CDR3 region: CASSWSETANYGYTF. CDR3 DNA: TGTGCCAGCAGTTGGTCCGAGACAGCAAACTATGGCTACACCTTC.

This chain joins TRBV5-4 and TRBJ2-1, with TRBD2 matching 8 bases. Trimming at V came to 4 bases and at J to 8 bases, leaving 8 bases not matched to a gene. This CDR3 contains 14 residues. Per germline, CDR1 SGHNT and CDR2 YYREEE (reference sequence). CDR3 protein: CASSLGTLADEQFF. The CDR3 nucleotides read TGTGCCAGCAGCCTGGGGACACTAGCGGATGAGCAGTTCTTC.

This clone was detected only once. This chain uses TRBV15 with TRBJ2-1, with D possibly matching TRBD2 (5 bases). The CDR3 sequence is 15 residues long. V was shortened by 0 bases and J by 9 bases, with 15 bases between the two germline ends. Germline V CDR1 and CDR2: LNHNV, YYDKDF (reference sequence). The CDR3, as DNA: TGTGCCACCAGCAGAGATCTAGGAACTAGTCGTGAGCAGTTCTTC. Translated, it gives CATSRDLGTSREQFF.